These 20 T cell receptor beta chains were sequenced from one sample in a study of vaccination and CD4 T cells after COVID-19. Described treatment: approximately 11-day PBMC culture with coronavirus spike peptide pools or control peptides (ViraFEST assay). With the Oncomine TCR Beta short-read assay, DNA from cultured CD4+ T cells was sequenced. Each CDR3 protein is one row after TCRdb ran MiXCR on the PCR reads. The repertoire holds roughly 14,000 distinct CDR3 sequences, with 25% to 30% as singletons. Which antigens these TCRs recognize remains unknown. The specimen was CD4+ T cells from blood, cultured in vitro, collected before SARS-CoV-2 vaccination. These receptor sequences come from a human donor who received a COVID-19 vaccine.

V is TRBV14 and J is TRBJ1-2, with D perhaps TRBD1 (5 bases). This CDR3 spans 15 amino acids. Trimming left V 0 bases short and J 4 bases short, with 12 bases between. Per the germline V gene, CDR1 is SGHDN and CDR2 is FVKESK. The CDR3 region is CASSQEIQAAYGYTF. As DNA, the CDR3 is TGTGCCAGCAGCCAAGAAATACAGGCTGCCTATGGCTACACCTTC.

The rearrangement uses TRBV25-1 and TRBJ2-7; D perhaps matches TRBD2 (5 bases). The CDR3 is made up of 15 amino acids. Per germline, CDR1 MGHDK and CDR2 SYGVNS. V lost 4 bases and J lost 2, with 15 bases in between. The CDR3 region has the DNA TGTGCCAGCAGTGGCGGACGGAGAGGGCCCTACGAGCAGTACTTC. Translated, it gives CASSGGRRGPYEQYF.

The J gene is TRBJ1-6, the V gene TRBV5-4; no definite D call. V gave up 4 bases and J gave up 4 bases, with 15 bases separating them. This CDR3 region has 16 residues. The germline CDR1 and CDR2 sequences are SGHNT and YYREEE (reference sequence). The chain's CDR3 is CASSPNGSGYNSPLHF. CDR3 sequence (DNA): TGTGCCAGCAGCCCCAACGGGAGCGGGTATAATTCACCCCTCCACTTT. Full variable domain (remainder filled in from reference TRBV5-4 and TRBJ1-6): ETGVTQSPTHLIKTRGQQVTLRCSSQSGHNTVSWYQQALGQGPQFIFQYYREEENGRGNFPPRFSGLQFPNYSSELNVNALELDDSALYLCASSPNGSGYNSPLHFGNGTRLTVT.

CDR3 residues: CASSQVGGPGPRQYF. The CDR3, as DNA: TGTGCCAGCAGCCAAGTAGGGGGGCCCGGACCGAGGCAGTATTTT. The V call is TRBV14, the J call TRBJ2-3; D possibly matches TRBD1 or TRBD2 (6 bases each). The CDR3 has 15 residues. CDR1 and CDR2 from the germline V gene are SGHDN and FVKESK. V lost 1 base, J lost 11 bases, and 19 bases lay in between.

This clonotype was seen more than once but under ten times. The genes are TRBV12-3 or TRBV12-4 and TRBJ2-2; 9 bases match TRBD1. The V segment lost 6 bases and the J segment 4 bases; nucleotides outside the gene matches: 9. The length of the CDR3 is 16 residues. The CDR3 sequence is CASRSPTGGITGELFF. In DNA, the CDR3 is TGTGCCAGCAGATCTCCGACAGGGGGGATCACCGGGGAGCTGTTTTTT.

The chain joins TRBV10-1 to TRBJ2-3; tentatively, D is TRBD1 (6 bases). V was clipped by 2 bases and J by 0 bases, with 15 bases between them. Germline loops: CDR1 WNHNN, CDR2 SYGVQD (reference sequence). This CDR3 has 17 amino acids. CDR3 sequence reads: CASSESPPGASTDTQYF. In DNA form, the CDR3 reads TGCGCCAGCAGTGAGAGCCCCCCAGGGGCCAGCACAGATACGCAGTATTTT.

The rearrangement joins TRBV2 to TRBJ2-5, with 10 bases aligning to TRBD2. The J segment lost 3 bases and the V segment lost 6 bases, leaving 4 bases of the junction unmatched. The CDR3 runs to 14 residues. Germline CDR1 is SNHLY and CDR2 is FYNNEI. CDR3 DNA: TGTGCCAGCAGACGACTAGCGGGTGAAGAGACCCAGTACTTC. This sequence encodes CASRRLAGEETQYF.

The CDR3 protein is CASSLQGPTYEQYF. In nucleotides, the CDR3 is TGTGCCAGCAGCTTACAGGGGCCAACCTACGAGCAGTACTTC. The chain has TRBV7-9 and TRBJ2-7; D perhaps matches TRBD1 (6 bases). The CDR3 is 14 residues long. Per germline, CDR1 SEHNR and CDR2 FQNEAQ (reference sequence). Trimming took off 2 bases at V and 2 bases at J, with 10 bases between the two ends. The full variable domain, completed using reference TRBV7-9 and TRBJ2-7, is DTGVSQNPRHKITKRGQNVTFRCDPISEHNRLYWYRQTLGQGPEFLTYFQNEAQLEKSRLLSDRFSAERPKGSFSTLEIQRTEQGDSAMYLCASSLQGPTYEQYFGPGTRLTVT.

This clonotype was counted between two and nine times. This chain joins TRBV6-1 and TRBJ1-5, with D tentatively TRBD1 (5 bases). Trimming shortened V by 7 bases and J by 6 bases, and 13 bases separated the two germline ends. Germline V lookup: CDR1 MNHNS, CDR2 SASEGT. This CDR3 region has 13 residues. CDR3: CASNGGFGQPQHF. In nucleotides, the CDR3 is TGTGCCAGCAATGGGGGGTTTGGTCAGCCCCAGCATTTT.

The rearrangement uses TRBV20-1 and TRBJ1-1; no reliable D call. The CDR3 runs 12 residues. Between the trimmed V and J ends, which lost 3 bases and 4 bases, there was a span of 9 bases. Germline CDR1 reads DFQATT; CDR2 reads SNEGSKA (reference sequence). CDR3 in amino acids: CSARRGSTEAFF. As DNA, the CDR3 is TGCAGTGCTAGGCGGGGAAGCACTGAAGCTTTCTTT.

The rearrangement uses TRBV9 and TRBJ1-1, with 11 bases identical to TRBD1. Germline V CDR1 and CDR2: SGDLS, YYNGEE. The V and J ends lost 3 bases and 5 bases, in that order; junction bases with no gene match: 9. The CDR3 consists of 16 residues. The DNA of the CDR3 is TGTGCCAGCAGCGAGCGCCGGGACAGGGGGGGGACTGAAGCTTTCTTT. Translating gives CASSERRDRGGTEAFF.

This chain links TRBV18 with TRBJ1-2, with a possible D match to TRBD1 (6 bases). CDR3 length: 15 amino acids. CDR1 is KGHSH, CDR2 LQKENI, per germline. Trimming took off 0 bases at V and 6 bases at J, with 14 bases between the two ends. CDR3 sequence: CASSPPLGGTNGYTF. Written as DNA, the CDR3 is TGTGCCAGCTCACCACCGCTGGGGGGCACCAATGGCTACACCTTC.

The V and J genes are TRBV7-2 and TRBJ2-1; D remains ambiguous. Looked up from germline, CDR1 is SGHTA and CDR2 is FQGNSA. The CDR3 contains 14 residues. Deletions cut 5 bases from V and 3 bases from J, with 11 bases between. The CDR3 reads CASSASSRYNEQFF. In DNA, the CDR3 is TGTGCCAGCAGCGCATCGAGTCGCTACAATGAGCAGTTCTTC.

This clonotype was seen a few times. The genes are TRBV24-1 and TRBJ1-5, with TRBD1 identical over 10 bases. Trimming cost V 3 bases and J 2 bases; bases outside gene matches: 12. Germline V gene sequence: CDR1 KGHDR, CDR2 SFDVKD. This CDR3 has 19 amino acids. The CDR3 protein is CATSDADRGLSKRNQPQHF. For the CDR3, the DNA is TGTGCCACCAGTGATGCCGACAGGGGGCTTTCGAAACGCAATCAGCCCCAGCATTTT.

The chain has TRBV18 and TRBJ1-1; D possibly corresponds to TRBD1 (6 bases). V was clipped by 3 bases and J by 1 base, with 21 bases between them. This CDR3 is built from 18 residues. Germline V gene sequence: CDR1 KGHSH, CDR2 LQKENI. Written as DNA, the CDR3 is TGTGCCAGCTCACCTCTTGGCAGGGGCATAGGACCGAACACTGAAGCTTTCTTT. Translating it yields CASSPLGRGIGPNTEAFF.

There are a few counts of this clonotype. The rearrangement joins TRBV6-1 to TRBJ1-5; D not certain. V was shortened by 3 bases and J by 5 bases, with 14 bases between the two germline ends. This CDR3 has 15 amino acids. Germline values: CDR1 MNHNS, CDR2 SASEGT. The DNA of the CDR3 is TGTGCCAGCAGTGAGCGGGCCCGATACTATCAGCCCCAGCATTTT. It encodes CASSERARYYQPQHF.

The chain combines TRBV5-1 with TRBJ2-5; the match to TRBD2 covers 13 bases. The CDR3 contains 16 residues. V lost 0 bases, J lost 1 base, and 0 bases stayed unmatched. Germline CDR1 is SGHRS and CDR2 is YFSETQ. The CDR3 loop is CASSLGTSGGQETQYF. For the CDR3, the DNA is TGCGCCAGCAGCTTGGGGACTAGCGGGGGCCAAGAGACCCAGTACTTC.

The V call is TRBV30, the J call TRBJ1-1, with D uncertain. Per germline, CDR1 GTSNPN and CDR2 SVGIG (reference sequence). The CDR3 loop spans 15 amino acids. Trimming removed 2 bases at V and 3 bases at J, with 16 bases between. CDR3 nucleotides: TGTGCCTGGAGTATGTATGAGGGTTGGGACACTGAAGCTTTCTTT. Residues: CAWSMYEGWDTEAFF.

The chain uses TRBV24-1 and TRBJ2-5; 7 bases fit TRBD1. The germline V gene has CDR1 KGHDR and CDR2 SFDVKD. The CDR3 totals 15 residues. V was pared by 4 bases and J by 2 bases, with 6 bases of the junction left unmatched. CDR3 DNA: TGTGCCACCAGTGACGGCCCGGACAGGCAAGAGACCCAGTACTTC. Protein: CATSDGPDRQETQYF.

CDR3 in amino acids: CASSMDGFRGANTEAFF. The CDR3 bases are TGTGCCAGTAGTATGGATGGGTTTCGGGGGGCGAACACTGAAGCTTTCTTT. The rearrangement links TRBV19 to TRBJ1-1, with D maybe TRBD1 (6 bases). Trimming cost V 3 bases and J 1 base, with 18 bases left between them. Looked up from germline, CDR1 is LNHDA and CDR2 is SQIVND (reference sequence). This CDR3 has 17 amino acids.